The 14 T cell receptor beta chains presented below share a single source sample, sequenced in a study of CD8+CD57+ T cells in acquired aplastic anemia. Genomic DNA, serving as template, underwent TCR beta VDJ and CDR3 profiling. TCRdb itself ran the reads through MiXCR, one entry per CDR3 protein. Among about 210,000 distinct CDR3 sequences listed, 30% to 40% were seen once. Input material: sorted CD4+, CD8+, or CD8+CD57+ T cells (not recorded which) from PBMCs. The receptors were gathered from a human donor in good health, serving as a control.

This clonotype was seen ten or more times. The chain is built from TRBV7-6 and TRBJ2-7; weak D call: TRBD2 (5 bases). This CDR3 is built from 14 residues. Deletions cut 5 bases from V and 2 bases from J, with 13 bases between. Germline CDR1 reads SGHVS; CDR2 reads FNYEAQ. CDR3 DNA: TGTGCCAGCAGCCTGGCGGACGGGACCTACGAGCAGTACTTC. This translates into CASSLADGTYEQYF. Complete variable domain (other parts from reference TRBV7-6 and TRBJ2-7): GAGVSQSPRYKVTKRGQDVALRCDPISGHVSLYWYRQALGQGPEFLTYFNYEAQQDKSGLPNDRFSAERPEGSISTLTIQRTEQRDSAMYRCASSLADGTYEQYFGPGTRLTVT.

The V gene is TRBV5-5, the J gene TRBJ2-7, with D possibly matching TRBD1 (5 bases). V was pared by 6 bases and J by 2 bases, with 15 bases between. Germline V CDR1 and CDR2: SGHKS, YYEKEE (reference sequence). The length of the CDR3 is 14 residues. CDR3 coding DNA: TGTGCCAGCAAAGAGGACATCCATACCTACGAGCAGTACTTC. This codes for CASKEDIHTYEQYF.

This clonotype was seen only a few times. The rearrangement joins TRBV25-1 to TRBJ2-6, with TRBD1 identical over 7 bases. V shed 6 bases and J 0 bases; nucleotides not matched to a gene: 11. CDR1 is MGHDK and CDR2 is SYGVNS in the germline V gene. The CDR3 has 18 amino acids. This CDR3 reads CASSFTGDRTSGANVLTF. Written as DNA, the CDR3 is TGTGCCAGCAGCTTCACCGGGGACAGAACCTCTGGGGCCAACGTCCTGACTTTC.

To note about this clonotype: A much bigger clone sits one base away, suggesting this may be a read error. V gene TRBV7-6 combines with J gene TRBJ2-5; D gene unclear. The DNA end is a closer match to TRBJ2-7, so the J assignment may be wrong. This CDR3 has 12 residues. Germline CDR1 SGHVS, CDR2 FNYEAQ. The CDR3 nucleotides are TGTGCCAGCAGCTCCTGGACCTACGAGCAGTACTTC. This codes for CASSSWTYEQYF.

In its sample, this clonotype was seen many times. V usage is TRBV10-2 and J usage is TRBJ2-1; the D call may be TRBD1 or TRBD2 (6 bases each). Looked up from germline, CDR1 is WSHSY and CDR2 is SAAADI. Trimming removed 7 bases from V and 6 bases from J, with 16 bases in between. This CDR3 is 14 amino acids long. Here the CDR3 DNA reads TGCGCCAGCACCTTACGGGGGCCCCTCAATGAGCAGTTCTTC. Translated, it gives CASTLRGPLNEQFF.

As to this clonotype: A clone one base away is much larger, so this may be a read error. The V call is TRBV9, the J call TRBJ2-1; possibly TRBD1 for D (5 bases). Germline V gene sequence: CDR1 SGDLS, CDR2 YYNGEE. The CDR3 has 13 residues. The CDR3 protein is CASSEYVDNKQFF. The CDR3 DNA is TGTGCCAGCAGCGAGTACGTGGACAATAAGCAGTTCTTC.

This clonotype was counted ten times or more. V and J are TRBV5-1 and TRBJ2-5; D remains unclear. This CDR3 spans 11 amino acids. Trimming shortened V by 5 bases and J by 4 bases, and 6 bases separated the two germline ends. Looked up from germline, CDR1 is SGHRS and CDR2 is YFSETQ. CDR3: CASRLGETQYF. CDR3 nucleotide sequence: TGCGCCAGCAGGCTCGGAGAGACCCAGTACTTC.

J is TRBJ2-7 and V is TRBV2; D ambiguous. Trimming removed 3 bases at V and 3 bases at J, with 9 bases between. The V gene's germline CDR1 is SNHLY and CDR2 FYNNEI. The CDR3 runs 13 residues. This chain's CDR3 is CASSESPDYEQYF. Written as DNA, the CDR3 is TGTGCCAGCAGTGAGTCGCCGGACTACGAGCAGTACTTC.

This chain joins TRBV10-3 and TRBJ2-5, with D hard to call. The CDR3 loop spans 17 amino acids. Germline V lookup: CDR1 ENHRY, CDR2 SYGVKD. V gave up 3 bases and J gave up 1 base, with 18 bases separating them. In DNA form, the CDR3 reads TGTGCCATCAGTGATGGGGAAAACTATGGCTCCCAAGAGACCCAGTACTTC. It specifies CAISDGENYGSQETQYF.

This clonotype was seen at least ten times. The chain links TRBV5-6 to TRBJ2-5; TRBD2 is a possible D gene (6 bases). The CDR3 sequence is 15 residues long. V gave up 0 bases and J gave up 3 bases, with 12 bases separating them. Germline assignment: CDR1 SGHDT and CDR2 YYEEEE. As DNA, the CDR3 is TGTGCCAGCAGCTTGGTCCTTGGCGGGGAAGAGACCCAGTACTTC. Encoded protein: CASSLVLGGEETQYF.

This clonotype came up a few times. The chain employs TRBV6-1 and TRBJ2-3; D is perhaps TRBD1 or TRBD2 (5 bases each). The CDR3 runs to 15 residues. Between the trimmed V and J ends, which lost 7 bases and 4 bases, there was a span of 18 bases. Germline CDR1 MNHNS, CDR2 SASEGT. CDR3 DNA sequence: TGTGCCAGCACCCTAAGGGGAGTCGGGGCAGATACGCAGTATTTT. Residues: CASTLRGVGADTQYF.

The V and J genes are TRBV19 and TRBJ1-4, with 7 bases identical to TRBD1. Germline V gene data show CDR1 as LNHDA and CDR2 as SQIVND (reference sequence). The CDR3 contains 18 residues. J was trimmed by 0 bases and V by 1 base; bases with no gene match: 8. The CDR3 protein is CASSIGEGTAATNEKLFF. CDR3 nucleotide sequence: TGTGCCAGTAGTATAGGTGAGGGGACAGCTGCAACTAATGAAAAACTGTTTTTT. The whole variable domain, remainder taken from reference TRBV19 and TRBJ1-4, is DGGITQSPKYLFRKEGQNVTLSCEQNLNHDAMYWYRQDPGQGLRLIYYSQIVNDFQKGDIAEGYSVSREKKESFPLTVTSAQKNPTAFYLCASSIGEGTAATNEKLFFGSGTQLSVL.

This clonotype was recorded at least ten times. The rearrangement joins TRBV7-8 to TRBJ2-7, with D perhaps TRBD1 or TRBD2 (5 bases each). V was clipped by 2 bases and J by 2 bases, with 7 bases between them. The germline gives CDR1 SGHVS, CDR2 FQNEAQ. The CDR3 is made up of 13 amino acids. The DNA for the CDR3 is TGTGCCAGCAGCTTATCGGGACCCTACGAGCAGTACTTC. It encodes CASSLSGPYEQYF.

Turning to this clonotype: Sequence at one end of the junction differs from germline and may be a read error. The J gene is TRBJ2-2, the V gene TRBV20-1; TRBD2 might be the D (5 bases). The CDR3 has 15 amino acids. Germline V lookup: CDR1 DFQATT, CDR2 SNEGSKA (reference sequence). The CDR3 sequence: CSARRSVPNTGEPFF. As DNA, the CDR3 is TGCAGTGCTCGAAGATCGGTCCCGAACACCGGGGAGCCGTTTTTT.